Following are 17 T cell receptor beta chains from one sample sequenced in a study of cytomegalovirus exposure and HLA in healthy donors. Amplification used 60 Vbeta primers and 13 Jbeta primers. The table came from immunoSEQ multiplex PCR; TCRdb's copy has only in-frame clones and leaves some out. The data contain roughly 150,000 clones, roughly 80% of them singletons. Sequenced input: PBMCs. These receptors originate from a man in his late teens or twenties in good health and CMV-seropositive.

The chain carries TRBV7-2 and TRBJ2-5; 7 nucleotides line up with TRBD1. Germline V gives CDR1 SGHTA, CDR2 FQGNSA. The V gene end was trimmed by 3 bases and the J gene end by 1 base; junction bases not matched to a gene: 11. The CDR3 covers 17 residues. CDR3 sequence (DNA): TGTGCCAGCAGCTTCGCACAGACAGGGTGGGGCCAAGAGACCCAGTACTTC. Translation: CASSFAQTGWGQETQYF.

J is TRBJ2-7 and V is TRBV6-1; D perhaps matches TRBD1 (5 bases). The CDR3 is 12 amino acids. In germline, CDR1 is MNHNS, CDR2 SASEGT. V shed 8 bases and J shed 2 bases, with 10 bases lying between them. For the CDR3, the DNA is TGTGCCAGCCAGGGTAGAACCTACGAGCAGTACTTC. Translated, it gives CASQGRTYEQYF.

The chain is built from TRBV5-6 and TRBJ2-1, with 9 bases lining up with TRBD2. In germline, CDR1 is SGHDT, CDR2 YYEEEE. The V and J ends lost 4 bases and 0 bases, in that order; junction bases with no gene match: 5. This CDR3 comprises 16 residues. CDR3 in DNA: TGTGCCAGCAGCCCAGATAGCGGGAGCTCCTACAATGAGCAGTTCTTC. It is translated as CASSPDSGSSYNEQFF. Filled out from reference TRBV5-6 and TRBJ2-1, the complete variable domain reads DAGVTQSPTHLIKTRGQQVTLRCSPKSGHDTVSWYQQALGQGPQFIFQYYEEEERQRGNFPDRFSGHQFPNYSSELNVNALLLGDSALYLCASSPDSGSSYNEQFFGPGTRLTVL.

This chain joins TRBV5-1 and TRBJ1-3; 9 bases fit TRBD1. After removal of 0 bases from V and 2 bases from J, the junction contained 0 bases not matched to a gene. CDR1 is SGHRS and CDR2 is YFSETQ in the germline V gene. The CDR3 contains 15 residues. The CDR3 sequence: CASSLGDRAGNTIYF. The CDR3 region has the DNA TGCGCCAGCAGCTTGGGGGACAGGGCTGGAAACACCATATATTTT.

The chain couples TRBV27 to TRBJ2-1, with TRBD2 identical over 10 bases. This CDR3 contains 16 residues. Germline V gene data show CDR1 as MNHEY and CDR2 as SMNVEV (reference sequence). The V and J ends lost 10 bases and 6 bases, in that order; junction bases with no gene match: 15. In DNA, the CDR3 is TGTGCCACTTCCGACGGGACGGCTAGCGGGAGCAATGAGCAGTTCTTC. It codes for CATSDGTASGSNEQFF.

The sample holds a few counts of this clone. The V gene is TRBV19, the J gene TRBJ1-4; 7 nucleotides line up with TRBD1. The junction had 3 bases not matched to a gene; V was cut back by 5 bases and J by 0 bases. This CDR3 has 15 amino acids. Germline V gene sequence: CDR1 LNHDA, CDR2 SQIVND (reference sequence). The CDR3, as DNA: TGTGCCAGTAGTGCCGGGACAGCAACTAATGAAAAACTGTTTTTT. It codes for CASSAGTATNEKLFF.

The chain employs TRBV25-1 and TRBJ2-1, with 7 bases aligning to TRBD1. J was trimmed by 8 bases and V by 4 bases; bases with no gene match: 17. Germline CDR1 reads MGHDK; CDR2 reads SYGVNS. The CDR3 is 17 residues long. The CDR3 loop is CASSVLSGGQSVDEQFF. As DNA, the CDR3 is TGTGCCAGCAGTGTCCTCTCTGGGGGACAGAGTGTCGATGAGCAGTTCTTC.

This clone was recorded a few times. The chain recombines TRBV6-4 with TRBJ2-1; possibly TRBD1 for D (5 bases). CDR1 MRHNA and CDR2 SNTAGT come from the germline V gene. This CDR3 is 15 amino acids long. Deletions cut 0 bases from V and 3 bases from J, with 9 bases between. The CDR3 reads CASSDSSGFYNEQFF. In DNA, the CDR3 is TGTGCCAGCAGTGACTCGTCAGGGTTCTACAATGAGCAGTTCTTC.

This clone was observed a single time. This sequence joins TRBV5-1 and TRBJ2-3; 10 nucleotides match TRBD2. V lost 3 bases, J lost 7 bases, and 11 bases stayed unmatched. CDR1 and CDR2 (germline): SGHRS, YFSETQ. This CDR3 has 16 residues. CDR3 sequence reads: CASSSFLAGASNTQYF. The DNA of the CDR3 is TGCGCCAGCAGCTCCTTCCTAGCGGGAGCTTCAAATACGCAGTATTTT.

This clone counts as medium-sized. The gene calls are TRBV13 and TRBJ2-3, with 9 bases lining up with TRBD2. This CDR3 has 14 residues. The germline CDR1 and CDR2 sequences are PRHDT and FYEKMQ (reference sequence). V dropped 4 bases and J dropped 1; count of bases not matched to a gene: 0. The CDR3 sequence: CASSSSGGTDTQYF. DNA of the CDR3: TGTGCCAGCAGCTCTAGCGGGGGCACAGATACGCAGTATTTT.

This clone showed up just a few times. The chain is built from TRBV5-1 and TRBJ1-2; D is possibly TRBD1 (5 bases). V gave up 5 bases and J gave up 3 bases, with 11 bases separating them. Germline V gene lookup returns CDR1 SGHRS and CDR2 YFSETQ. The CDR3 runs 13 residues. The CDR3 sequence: CASSSTDYYGYTF. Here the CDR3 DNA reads TGCGCCAGCAGTTCGACAGATTACTATGGCTACACCTTC.

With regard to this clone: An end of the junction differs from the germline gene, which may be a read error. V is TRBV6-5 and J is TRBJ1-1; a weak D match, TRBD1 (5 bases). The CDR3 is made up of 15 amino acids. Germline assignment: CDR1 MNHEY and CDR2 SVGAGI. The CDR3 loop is CASNYRQAHRTEAFF. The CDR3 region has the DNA TGTGCCAGCAATTACCGACAAGCCCACAGGACTGAAGCTTTCTTT.

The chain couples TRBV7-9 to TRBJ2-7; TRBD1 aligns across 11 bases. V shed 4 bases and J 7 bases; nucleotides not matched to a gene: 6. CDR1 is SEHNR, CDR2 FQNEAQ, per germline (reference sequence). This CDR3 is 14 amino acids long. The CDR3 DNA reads TGTGCCAGCAGCTCAGGACAGGGGGCTGAGGAGCAGTACTTC. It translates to CASSSGQGAEEQYF. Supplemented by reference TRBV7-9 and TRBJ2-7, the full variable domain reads DTGVSQNPRHKITKRGQNVTFRCDPISEHNRLYWYRQTLGQGPEFLTYFQNEAQLEKSRLLSDRFSAERPKGSFSTLEIQRTEQGDSAMYLCASSSGQGAEEQYFGPGTRLTVT.

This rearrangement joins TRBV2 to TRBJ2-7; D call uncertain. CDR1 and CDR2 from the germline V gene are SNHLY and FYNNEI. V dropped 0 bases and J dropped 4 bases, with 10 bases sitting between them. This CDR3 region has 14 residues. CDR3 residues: CASSEAMYKYEQYF. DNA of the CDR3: TGTGCCAGCAGTGAAGCGATGTACAAGTACGAGCAGTACTTC.

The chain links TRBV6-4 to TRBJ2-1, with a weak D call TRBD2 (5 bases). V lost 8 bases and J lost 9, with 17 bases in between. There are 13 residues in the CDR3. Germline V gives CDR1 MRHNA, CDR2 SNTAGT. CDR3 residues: CASSSTRLGEQFF. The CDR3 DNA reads TGTGCCAGCTCAAGCACTAGGTTAGGTGAGCAGTTCTTC.

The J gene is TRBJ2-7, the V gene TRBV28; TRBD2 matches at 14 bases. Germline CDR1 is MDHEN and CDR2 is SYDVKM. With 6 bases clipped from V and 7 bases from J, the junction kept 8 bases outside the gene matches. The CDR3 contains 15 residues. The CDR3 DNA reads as TGTGCCAGCAGGGGGACTAGCGGGAGTGTGGGGGAGCAGTACTTC. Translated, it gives CASRGTSGSVGEQYF.

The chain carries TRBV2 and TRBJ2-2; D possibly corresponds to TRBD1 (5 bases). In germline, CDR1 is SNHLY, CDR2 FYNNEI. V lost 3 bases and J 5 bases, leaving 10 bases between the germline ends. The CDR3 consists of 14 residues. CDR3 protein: CASSDTTVTGELFF. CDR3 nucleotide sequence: TGTGCCAGCAGTGACACGACAGTAACCGGGGAGCTGTTTTTT.